Following are 26 T cell receptor beta chains from one sample sequenced in a study of lung T cells in sarcoidosis with Löfgren's syndrome (dated by TCRdb to about 2017). Sequencing was carried out with an Illumina MiSeq. TCRdb itself trimmed the public reads at Q25 with fastp, ran MiXCR and retained productive beta chains. Each entry merges the rows of one CDR3 protein and shows their most common DNA and genes. Within this sample are more than 50,000 distinct CDR3 sequences, with around 20% of them counted one time only. The top ten clonotypes cover about 2% of the sample. Sequenced material: CD4+ T cells from PBMCs. The origin of the receptors is a human donor with sarcoidosis (Löfgren's syndrome or another form), or a control subject (not recorded which).

Comments on this clonotype: The junction departs from germline at one end; a sequencing error may be responsible. The chain joins TRBV27 to TRBJ2-3; no clear D gene. Per the germline V gene, CDR1 is MNHEY and CDR2 is SMNVEV (reference sequence). This CDR3 comprises 12 residues. As DNA, the CDR3 is TGTGCCAGCAGTAGAAGCACAGATAGGCAGTATTTT. It is translated as CASSRSTDRQYF.

The chain couples TRBV2 to TRBJ2-5; the match to TRBD1 covers 8 bases. Germline-derived CDR1 and CDR2 are SNHLY and FYNNEI. There are 13 residues in the CDR3. Trimming took 7 bases from V and 5 from J; bases not matched to a gene: 6. CDR3 region: CASTQTGVETQYF. Here the CDR3 DNA reads TGTGCCAGCACCCAGACAGGGGTGGAGACCCAGTACTTC.

This clonotype was counted only a few times. The CDR3 is CASSSTTGPDTQYF. Written as DNA, the CDR3 is TGTGCCAGCAGCTCGACTACGGGACCAGATACGCAGTATTTT. The chain combines TRBV7-3 with TRBJ2-3, with D perhaps matching TRBD1 or TRBD2 (5 bases each). The CDR3 has 14 residues. Per germline, CDR1 SGHTA and CDR2 FQGTGA. The ends were cut back, 4 bases at V and 4 bases at J, with 12 bases in the middle.

This clonotype occurred a few times. The chain recombines TRBV9 with TRBJ2-7; 8 positions match TRBD2. After removal of 4 bases from V and 6 bases from J, the junction contained 12 bases not matched to a gene. The CDR3 has 15 amino acids. Germline assignment: CDR1 SGDLS and CDR2 YYNGEE. As DNA, the CDR3 is TGTGCCAGCAGCTCAGCGGCGGGAGGATCCCTCGAGCAGTACTTC. It yields the protein CASSSAAGGSLEQYF.

This clonotype was detected many times. The chain recombines TRBV27 with TRBJ1-1; D ambiguous. Trimming took 6 bases from V and 4 from J, leaving 12 bases between them. CDR1 is MNHEY, CDR2 SMNVEV, per germline (reference sequence). The length of the CDR3 is 13 residues. The CDR3 protein is CASRLRETTEAFF. CDR3 in DNA: TGTGCCAGCAGACTTCGGGAGACCACTGAAGCTTTCTTT.

This clonotype was detected many times. The V call is TRBV28, the J call TRBJ2-1, with D maybe TRBD2 (6 bases). Trimming removed 8 bases from V and 0 bases from J, with 8 bases in between. CDR3 length: 13 amino acids. Germline V gene lookup returns CDR1 MDHEN and CDR2 SYDVKM. The CDR3 coding sequence is TGTGCCAGCTGGGGGGACTCCTACAATGAGCAGTTCTTC. It is translated as CASWGDSYNEQFF.

This clonotype was found many times. The chain carries TRBV19 and TRBJ2-2; 8 bases fit TRBD1. The CDR3 extends over 15 amino acids. After removal of 4 bases from V and 4 bases from J, the junction contained 5 bases not matched to a gene. CDR1 and CDR2 (germline): LNHDA, SQIVND (reference sequence). Written as DNA, the CDR3 is TGTGCCAGTAGTAAGACAGGGGATCGCACCGGGGAGCTGTTTTTT. As protein: CASSKTGDRTGELFF.

In this sample, this clonotype turned up many times. The chain recombines TRBV20-1 with TRBJ2-4; TRBD2 agrees at 8 bases. The CDR3 is 15 residues long. Germline V gene data show CDR1 as DFQATT and CDR2 as SNEGSKA (reference sequence). The ends lost 5 bases at V and 0 bases at J; junction bases unmatched: 6. The CDR3 DNA reads as TGCAGTGCTCGGACTAGCCTATTAGCCAAAAACATTCAGTACTTC. Amino acid sequence: CSARTSLLAKNIQYF.

This clonotype was picked up many times. J is TRBJ2-1 and V is TRBV4-1, with TRBD1 as a possible D gene (6 bases). Germline V gene lookup returns CDR1 MGHRA and CDR2 YSYEKL. The CDR3 has 17 amino acids. The V end was cut by 0 bases, the J end by 7 bases, with 19 bases between. This CDR3 is CASSQDRAGVRINEQFF. CDR3 DNA sequence: TGCGCCAGCAGCCAAGATCGTGCAGGGGTAAGAATAAATGAGCAGTTCTTC.

Many counts were recorded for this clonotype. This chain joins TRBV7-2 and TRBJ2-3, with 7 bases matching TRBD2. The J segment lost 4 bases and the V segment lost 4 bases, leaving 2 bases of the junction unmatched. Per germline, CDR1 SGHTA and CDR2 FQGNSA. The CDR3 is 13 residues long. Written as DNA, the CDR3 is TGTGCCAGCAGCTCCGGGAGGCCAGATACGCAGTATTTT. It specifies CASSSGRPDTQYF. The variable domain in full, completed from reference TRBV7-2 and TRBJ2-3, reads GAGVSQSPSNKVTEKGKDVELRCDPISGHTALYWYRQSLGQGLEFLIYFQGNSAPDKSGLPSDRFSAERTGGSVSTLTIQRTQQEDSAVYLCASSSGRPDTQYFGPGTRLTVL.

This clonotype has a count of ten or more. The CDR3 region is CASRRGGTGVYNEQFF. The CDR3 DNA reads as TGTGCCAGCAGACGGGGCGGGACAGGTGTTTACAATGAGCAGTTCTTC. The genes are TRBV27 and TRBJ2-1; 8 bases map to TRBD1. The CDR3 is 16 amino acids. Germline V CDR1 and CDR2: MNHEY, SMNVEV (reference sequence). V gave up 6 bases and J gave up 4 bases; unmatched junction bases: 11.

The rearrangement links TRBV20-1 to TRBJ1-1; tentatively, D is TRBD1 (5 bases). This CDR3 has 14 amino acids. Germline V lookup: CDR1 DFQATT, CDR2 SNEGSKA (reference sequence). The ends were cut back, 2 bases at V and 4 bases at J, with 14 bases in the middle. In nucleotides, the CDR3 is TGCAGTGCTAGACGGGGACTATTGGGCACTGAAGCTTTCTTT. Translation: CSARRGLLGTEAFF.

This clonotype was seen only a few times. This chain connects TRBV10-2 to TRBJ2-2; a weak D match, TRBD1 (5 bases). The CDR3 extends over 14 amino acids. The V end lost 6 bases, the J end lost 1 base, and 9 bases lay between the germline ends. Looked up from germline, CDR1 is WSHSY and CDR2 is SAAADI. CDR3 amino acids: CASSMTVNTGELFF. The CDR3 bases are TGCGCCAGCAGCATGACAGTGAACACCGGGGAGCTGTTTTTT.

As to this clonotype: Since a much larger clone is just one base distant, this may be a read error. The rearrangement uses TRBV20-1 and TRBJ2-3; no definite D call. Germline V CDR1 and CDR2: DFQATT, SNEGSKA (reference sequence). CDR3 length: 12 amino acids. In nucleotides, the CDR3 is TGCGGTGCCGCCCGGTTTGGAGATACGCAGTATTTT. This gives the protein CGAARFGDTQYF.

This clonotype was seen at least ten times. The chain links TRBV28 to TRBJ2-3, with a possible D match to TRBD2 (6 bases). This CDR3 region has 15 residues. Trimming pared 1 base from V and 3 bases from J, leaving 11 bases between. The germline V gene encodes CDR1 MDHEN and CDR2 SYDVKM. The DNA for the CDR3 is TGTGCCAGCAGTTTATACGGACTAAAGACAGATACGCAGTATTTT. Translation: CASSLYGLKTDTQYF.

CDR3 sequence (DNA): TGTGCCTGGAGTAGAAGTCGCAATCAGCCCCAGCATTTT. Translating it yields CAWSRSRNQPQHF. The V gene is TRBV30, the J gene TRBJ1-5; the D is unclear. CDR1 and CDR2 from the germline V gene are GTSNPN and SVGIG (reference sequence). With 2 bases removed from V and 2 bases from J, the gap between germline ends came to 7 bases. CDR3 size: 13 residues.

This clonotype has ten or more counts. The J gene is TRBJ2-1, the V gene TRBV15, with D unclear. The CDR3 spans 16 residues. The V and J ends lost 3 bases and 0 bases respectively, with 12 bases between them. The germline V gene encodes CDR1 LNHNV and CDR2 YYDKDF (reference sequence). CDR3 in amino acids: CATSSRPSSSYNEQFF. The CDR3 DNA follows: TGTGCCACCAGCAGTCGACCCTCGAGCTCCTACAATGAGCAGTTCTTC.

Concerning this clonotype: With a much larger clone just one base away, this may be a read error. The chain couples TRBV20-1 to TRBJ1-3; D gene ambiguous. Germline CDR1 and CDR2: DFQATT and SNEGSKA (reference sequence). The CDR3 length is 15 residues. The ends were cut back, 2 bases at V and 0 bases at J, with 11 bases in the middle. The CDR3 region is CSARNMVNSGNTIYF. Here the CDR3 DNA reads TGCAGTGCTAGAAACATGGTTAACTCTGGAAACACCATATATTTT.

In this sample, this clonotype turned up many times. The chain uses TRBV6-6 and TRBJ2-3, with D perhaps matching TRBD1 (7 bases). The length of the CDR3 is 16 residues. Germline CDR1 is MNHNY and CDR2 is SVGAGI (reference sequence). The germline V and J ends were trimmed by 2 bases and 1 base, with 13 bases remaining between them. DNA for the CDR3: TGTGCCAGCAGTTACCACGGGGGACAGCGCACAGATACGCAGTATTTT. As protein: CASSYHGGQRTDTQYF.

A remark on this clonotype: It may be a read error: a sequence one base away is much more abundant. The chain has TRBV7-2 and TRBJ1-2; TRBD1 agrees at 9 bases. The CDR3 loop spans 13 amino acids. V was clipped by 5 bases and J by 7 bases; unmatched bases: 5. CDR1 is SGHTA and CDR2 is FQGNSA in the germline V gene. The CDR3 DNA reads as TGTGCCAGCAGCCGACAGGGGGACTGTGGCTACACCTTC. Its translation: CASSRQGDCGYTF.

The rearrangement joins TRBV7-9 to TRBJ2-1; 7 bases are shared with TRBD2. The V gene end was trimmed by 3 bases and the J gene end by 1 base; junction bases not matched to a gene: 15. Germline CDR1 SEHNR, CDR2 FQNEAQ (reference sequence). This CDR3 comprises 19 residues. The CDR3 loop reads CASSFPGTPGLESYNEQFF. The CDR3 bases are TGTGCCAGCAGCTTTCCGGGGACTCCCGGACTAGAGTCCTACAATGAGCAGTTCTTC.

This clonotype was counted once. A single base separates this from a much larger clone, so it may be a read error. The conserved phenylalanine or tryptophan is not found at the CDR3 terminus, so this likely reflects a read error. This rearrangement joins TRBV7-8 to TRBJ1-2; TRBD1 matches 8 bases. The CDR3 sequence is 18 residues long. Germline CDR1 is SGHVS and CDR2 is FQNEAQ. V shed 2 bases, J shed 3 bases, and the junction held 14 bases outside the gene matches. For the CDR3, the DNA is TGTGCCAGCAGCTTAATAGTCCTACCCGGACAGGGACACTATGGCTACACCCTC. It translates to CASSLIVLPGQGHYGYTL.

This clonotype appeared many times. V is TRBV20-1 and J is TRBJ2-7; 7 bases agree with TRBD2. Germline-derived CDR1 and CDR2 are DFQATT and SNEGSKA (reference sequence). V lost 3 bases, J lost 0 bases, and 5 bases stayed unmatched. CDR3 size: 14 residues. The CDR3 coding sequence is TGCAGTGCTAGTAGGCCTAGCGGCTCCTACGAGCAGTACTTC. It is translated as CSASRPSGSYEQYF.

In this sample, this clonotype turned up many times. The CDR3 DNA reads TGCAGTGCATCCAGACAGAGCTCCTACGAGCAGTACTTC. Its translation: CSASRQSSYEQYF. V and J are TRBV20-1 and TRBJ2-7; a possible D gene is TRBD1 (5 bases). CDR3 length: 13 residues. Germline CDR1 DFQATT, CDR2 SNEGSKA (reference sequence). V was pared by 6 bases and J by 0 bases, with 12 bases between.

This clonotype showed up just a few times. The chain's CDR3 is CASSLTGTGSNTEAFF. The CDR3 DNA reads TGCGCCAGCAGCCTAACCGGGACAGGGTCGAACACTGAAGCTTTCTTT. The chain combines TRBV4-1 with TRBJ1-1; 9 nucleotides match TRBD1. The CDR3 is 16 amino acids. Germline CDR1 reads MGHRA; CDR2 reads YSYEKL. The junction had 7 bases not matched to a gene; V was cut back by 4 bases and J by 1 base.

This clonotype was seen many times. The chain recombines TRBV20-1 with TRBJ2-7, with D maybe TRBD1 (6 bases). The germline V gene encodes CDR1 DFQATT and CDR2 SNEGSKA (reference sequence). The germline V and J ends were trimmed by 4 bases and 7 bases, with 14 bases remaining between them. This CDR3 spans 12 amino acids. For the CDR3, the DNA is TGCAGTGCTAATATACAGGGAGAGGAGCAGTACGTC. It codes for CSANIQGEEQYV.